This TCR beta chain originates from a study of blood T cell repertoires in COVID-19. The CDR3 totals 13 residues. V shed 5 bases, J shed 2 bases, and the junction held 1 base outside the gene matches. Profiled with immunoSEQ multiplex PCR; TCRdb holds only in-frame clones, not every one. The sample includes 140,000 to 150,000 clones, about 85% of them seen just once. V and J are TRBV12-3 or TRBV12-4 and TRBJ1-2, with 8 positions matching TRBD1. Sequenced material: PBMCs or T cells enriched from blood (not recorded which). This TCR derives from a woman aged 40 to 50 who had been exposed to COVID-19. The CDR3 reads CASSGDRNYGYTF. The CDR3 DNA reads as TGTGCCAGCAGTGGGGACAGGAACTATGGCTACACCTTC.